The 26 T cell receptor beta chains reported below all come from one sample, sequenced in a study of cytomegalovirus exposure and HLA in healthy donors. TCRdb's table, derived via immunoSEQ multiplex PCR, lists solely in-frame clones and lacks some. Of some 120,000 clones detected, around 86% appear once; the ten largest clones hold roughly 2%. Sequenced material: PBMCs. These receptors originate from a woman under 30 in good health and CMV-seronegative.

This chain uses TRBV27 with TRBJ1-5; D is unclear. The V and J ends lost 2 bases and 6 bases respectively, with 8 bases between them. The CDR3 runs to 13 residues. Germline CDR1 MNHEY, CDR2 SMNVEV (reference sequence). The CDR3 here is CASSLQVTQPQHF. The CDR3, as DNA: TGTGCCAGCAGTTTACAGGTTACTCAGCCCCAGCATTTT.

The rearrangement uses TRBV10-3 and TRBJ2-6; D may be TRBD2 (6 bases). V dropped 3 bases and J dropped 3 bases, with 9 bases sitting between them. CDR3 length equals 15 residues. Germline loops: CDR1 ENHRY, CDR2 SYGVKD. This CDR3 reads CAISDPGGGANVLTF. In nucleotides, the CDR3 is TGTGCCATCAGTGATCCCGGGGGTGGGGCCAACGTCCTGACTTTC.

DNA of the CDR3: TGTGCCAGCAGTCCCGGGACAGATCTAGCCAAAAACATTCAGTACTTC. Translation gives CASSPGTDLAKNIQYF. The chain employs TRBV28 and TRBJ2-4; TRBD1 agrees at 7 bases. With 5 bases clipped from V and 0 bases from J, the junction kept 7 bases outside the gene matches. The CDR3 sequence is 16 residues long. CDR1 and CDR2 from the germline V gene are MDHEN and SYDVKM.

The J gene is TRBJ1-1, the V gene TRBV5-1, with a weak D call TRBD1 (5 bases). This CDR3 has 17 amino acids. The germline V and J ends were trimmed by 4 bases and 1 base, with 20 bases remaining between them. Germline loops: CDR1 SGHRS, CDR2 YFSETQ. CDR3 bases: TGCGCCAGCAGCCCTTCAGGGTTTTGGGTTCAGAACACTGAAGCTTTCTTT. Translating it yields CASSPSGFWVQNTEAFF.

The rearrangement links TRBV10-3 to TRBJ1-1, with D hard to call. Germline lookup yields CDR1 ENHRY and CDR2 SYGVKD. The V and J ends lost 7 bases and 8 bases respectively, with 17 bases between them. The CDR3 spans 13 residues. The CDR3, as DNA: TGTGCCATCAACCAATTTGGGCAGAGCGAAGCTTTCTTT. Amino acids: CAINQFGQSEAFF.

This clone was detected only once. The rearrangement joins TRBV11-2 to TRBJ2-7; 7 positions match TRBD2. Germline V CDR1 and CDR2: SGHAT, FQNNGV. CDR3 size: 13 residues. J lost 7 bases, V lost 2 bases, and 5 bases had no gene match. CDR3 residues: CASSLSGGREQYF. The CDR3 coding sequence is TGTGCCAGCAGCTTATCGGGAGGAAGGGAGCAGTACTTC. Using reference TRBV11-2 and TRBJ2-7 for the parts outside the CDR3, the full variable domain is EAGVAQSPRYKIIEKRQSVAFWCNPISGHATLYWYQQILGQGPKLLIQFQNNGVVDDSQLPKDRFSAERLKGVDSTLKIQPAKLEDSAVYLCASSLSGGREQYFGPGTRLTVT.

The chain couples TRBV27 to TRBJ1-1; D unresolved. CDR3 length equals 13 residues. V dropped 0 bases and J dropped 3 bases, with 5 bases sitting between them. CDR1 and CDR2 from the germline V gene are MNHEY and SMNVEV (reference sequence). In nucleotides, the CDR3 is TGTGCCAGCAGTTTATCCGTCCACACTGAAGCTTTCTTT. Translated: CASSLSVHTEAFF.

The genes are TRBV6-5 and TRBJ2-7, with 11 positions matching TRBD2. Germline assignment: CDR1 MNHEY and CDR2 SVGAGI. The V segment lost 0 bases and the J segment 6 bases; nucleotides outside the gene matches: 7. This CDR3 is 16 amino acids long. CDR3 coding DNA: TGTGCCAGCAGTTACTCGTCTAGCGGGGGGTCTAGCGAGCAGTACTTC. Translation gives CASSYSSSGGSSEQYF.

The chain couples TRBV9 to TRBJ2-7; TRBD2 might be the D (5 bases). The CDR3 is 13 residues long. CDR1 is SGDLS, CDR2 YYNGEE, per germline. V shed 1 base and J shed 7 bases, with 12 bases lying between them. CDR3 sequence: CASSVHGTGEQYF. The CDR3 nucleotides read TGTGCCAGCAGCGTACATGGTACGGGGGAGCAGTACTTC.

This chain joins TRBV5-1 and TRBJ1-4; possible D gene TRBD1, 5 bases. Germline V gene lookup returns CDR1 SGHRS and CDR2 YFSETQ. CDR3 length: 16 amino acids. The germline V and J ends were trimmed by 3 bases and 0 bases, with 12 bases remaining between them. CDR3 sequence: CASSSQGPATNEKLFF. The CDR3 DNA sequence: TGCGCCAGCAGCTCCCAGGGTCCGGCAACTAATGAAAAACTGTTTTTT.

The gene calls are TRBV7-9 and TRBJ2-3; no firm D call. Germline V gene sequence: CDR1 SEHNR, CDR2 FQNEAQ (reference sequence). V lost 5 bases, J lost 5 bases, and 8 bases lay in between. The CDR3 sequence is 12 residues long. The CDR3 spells CASSLIGDTQYF. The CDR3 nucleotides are TGTGCCAGCAGCCTCATCGGAGATACGCAGTATTTT.

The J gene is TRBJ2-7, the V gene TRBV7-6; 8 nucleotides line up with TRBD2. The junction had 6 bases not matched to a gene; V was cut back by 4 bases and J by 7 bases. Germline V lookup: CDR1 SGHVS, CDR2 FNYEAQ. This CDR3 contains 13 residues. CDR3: CASSSQRGREQYF. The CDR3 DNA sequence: TGTGCCAGCAGCTCGCAGCGGGGGCGGGAGCAGTACTTC.

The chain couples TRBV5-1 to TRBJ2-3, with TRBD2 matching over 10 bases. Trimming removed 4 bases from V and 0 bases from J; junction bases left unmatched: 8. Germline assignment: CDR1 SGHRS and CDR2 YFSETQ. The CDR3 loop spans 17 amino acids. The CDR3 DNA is TGCGCCAGCAGCGAGGGACTAGCGACGACTAGCACAGATACGCAGTATTTT. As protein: CASSEGLATTSTDTQYF.

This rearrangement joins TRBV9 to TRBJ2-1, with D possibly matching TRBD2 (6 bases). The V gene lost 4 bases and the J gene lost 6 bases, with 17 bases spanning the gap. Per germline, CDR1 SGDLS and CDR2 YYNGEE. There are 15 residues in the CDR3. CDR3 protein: CASSPRRGASNEQFF. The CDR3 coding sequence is TGTGCCAGCAGCCCCCGGCGGGGAGCCTCCAATGAGCAGTTCTTC.

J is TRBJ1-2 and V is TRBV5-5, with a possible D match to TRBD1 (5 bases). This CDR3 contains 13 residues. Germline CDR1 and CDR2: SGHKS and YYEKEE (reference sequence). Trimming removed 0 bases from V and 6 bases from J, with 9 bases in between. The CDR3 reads CASSLAGPDGYTF. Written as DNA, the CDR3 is TGTGCCAGCAGCTTGGCAGGGCCCGATGGCTACACCTTC.

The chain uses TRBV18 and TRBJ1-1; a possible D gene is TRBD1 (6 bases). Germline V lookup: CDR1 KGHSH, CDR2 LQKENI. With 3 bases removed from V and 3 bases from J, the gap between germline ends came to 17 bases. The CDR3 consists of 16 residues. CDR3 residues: CASSPWGPGVDTEAFF. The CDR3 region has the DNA TGTGCCAGCTCACCCTGGGGGCCAGGGGTTGACACTGAAGCTTTCTTT.

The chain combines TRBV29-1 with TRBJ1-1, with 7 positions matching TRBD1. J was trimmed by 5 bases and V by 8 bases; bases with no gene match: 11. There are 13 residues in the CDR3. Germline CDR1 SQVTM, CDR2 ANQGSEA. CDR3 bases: TGCAGCCCCGTGAGGGGGCGAGGAACTGAAGCTTTCTTT. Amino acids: CSPVRGRGTEAFF.

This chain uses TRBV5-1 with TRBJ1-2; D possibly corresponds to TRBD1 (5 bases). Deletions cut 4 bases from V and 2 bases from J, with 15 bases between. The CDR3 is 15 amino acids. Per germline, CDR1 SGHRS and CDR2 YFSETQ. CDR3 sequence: CASSDGGGANYGYTF. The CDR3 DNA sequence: TGCGCCAGCAGCGATGGGGGGGGAGCCAACTATGGCTACACCTTC.

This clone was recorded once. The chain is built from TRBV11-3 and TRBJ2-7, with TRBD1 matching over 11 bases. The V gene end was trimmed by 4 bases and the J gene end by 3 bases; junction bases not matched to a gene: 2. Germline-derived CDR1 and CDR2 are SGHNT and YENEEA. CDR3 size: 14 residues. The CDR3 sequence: CASSSGTGGYEQYF. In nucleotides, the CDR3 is TGTGCCAGCAGCTCAGGGACAGGGGGCTACGAGCAGTACTTC.

The chain's CDR3 is CASSFGGINQPQHF. CDR3 DNA: TGTGCCAGCAGCTTTGGAGGGATCAATCAGCCCCAGCATTTT. The V call is TRBV11-2, the J call TRBJ1-5; D unresolved. From germline, CDR1 is SGHAT and CDR2 FQNNGV. CDR3 length: 14 residues. V dropped 3 bases and J dropped 3 bases, with 9 bases sitting between them. The whole variable domain, filled in from reference TRBV11-2 and TRBJ1-5, reads EAGVAQSPRYKIIEKRQSVAFWCNPISGHATLYWYQQILGQGPKLLIQFQNNGVVDDSQLPKDRFSAERLKGVDSTLKIQPAKLEDSAVYLCASSFGGINQPQHFGDGTRLSIL.

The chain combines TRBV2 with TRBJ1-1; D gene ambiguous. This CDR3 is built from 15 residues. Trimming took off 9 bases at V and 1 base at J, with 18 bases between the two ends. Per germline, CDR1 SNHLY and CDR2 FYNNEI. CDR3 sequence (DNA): TGTGCCAGTCTCGCCGGGGTTCCCTCGAACACTGAAGCTTTCTTT. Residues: CASLAGVPSNTEAFF.

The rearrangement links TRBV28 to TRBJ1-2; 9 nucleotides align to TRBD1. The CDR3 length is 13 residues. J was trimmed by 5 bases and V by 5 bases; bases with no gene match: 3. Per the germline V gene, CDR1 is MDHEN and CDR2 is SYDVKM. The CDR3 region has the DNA TGTGCCAGCAGTGAGGGACAGGGATATGGCTACACCTTC. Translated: CASSEGQGYGYTF.

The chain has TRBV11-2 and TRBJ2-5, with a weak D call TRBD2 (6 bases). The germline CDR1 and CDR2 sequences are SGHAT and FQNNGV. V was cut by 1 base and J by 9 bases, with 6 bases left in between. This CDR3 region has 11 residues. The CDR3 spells CASSLAGAQYF. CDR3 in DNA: TGTGCCAGCAGCTTAGCGGGGGCCCAGTACTTC.

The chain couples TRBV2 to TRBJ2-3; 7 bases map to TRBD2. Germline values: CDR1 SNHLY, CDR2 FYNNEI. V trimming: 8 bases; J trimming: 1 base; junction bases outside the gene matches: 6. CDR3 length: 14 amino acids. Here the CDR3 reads CASQPGLRTDTQYF. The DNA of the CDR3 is TGTGCCAGCCAACCGGGACTACGCACAGATACGCAGTATTTT.

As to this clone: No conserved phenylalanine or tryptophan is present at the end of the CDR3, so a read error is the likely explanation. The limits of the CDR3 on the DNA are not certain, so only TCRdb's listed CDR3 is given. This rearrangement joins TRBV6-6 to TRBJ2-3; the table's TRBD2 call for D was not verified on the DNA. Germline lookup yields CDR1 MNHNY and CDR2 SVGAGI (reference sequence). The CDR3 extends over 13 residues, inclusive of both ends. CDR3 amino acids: CASSYADSGRKGV.

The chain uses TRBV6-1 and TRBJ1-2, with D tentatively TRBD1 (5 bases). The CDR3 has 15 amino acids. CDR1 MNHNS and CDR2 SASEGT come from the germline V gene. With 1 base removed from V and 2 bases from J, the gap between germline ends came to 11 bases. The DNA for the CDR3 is TGTGCCAGCAGTGAAGAGGCAGGGCTGAACTATGGCTACACCTTC. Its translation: CASSEEAGLNYGYTF.